This T cell receptor beta chain was captured by sequencing in a study of liver allograft versus peripheral blood T cells. On the study more broadly: Repertoires of T cell receptors in transplanted livers were compared with recipients' peripheral blood repertoires.

Worth noting for this clonotype: Its specificity is unknown.

A single record per CDR3 protein comes from TCRdb applying MiXCR to the reads. The data contain 6,500 to 9,500 distinct CDR3 sequences, around 20% of them singletons. Findings of the study overall: Differences were reported between the T cell receptor repertoires inside liver allografts and those that were detected in peripheral blood.

Germline-derived CDR1 and CDR2 are MDHEN and SYDVKM. The CDR3 is made up of 16 amino acids. Between the trimmed V and J ends, which lost 3 bases and 9 bases, there was a span of 24 bases. The source of this sequence is a human patient who had a liver transplant. Some T cells may be supplied by the graft donor. The chain carries TRBV28 and TRBJ2-7, with a weak D call TRBD2 (7 bases). CDR3 nucleotide sequence: TGTGCCAGCAGTTTTCCCCTCCAGAGGGGGGGGAGGGGGCAGTACTTC. Translation: CASSFPLQRGGRGQYF.